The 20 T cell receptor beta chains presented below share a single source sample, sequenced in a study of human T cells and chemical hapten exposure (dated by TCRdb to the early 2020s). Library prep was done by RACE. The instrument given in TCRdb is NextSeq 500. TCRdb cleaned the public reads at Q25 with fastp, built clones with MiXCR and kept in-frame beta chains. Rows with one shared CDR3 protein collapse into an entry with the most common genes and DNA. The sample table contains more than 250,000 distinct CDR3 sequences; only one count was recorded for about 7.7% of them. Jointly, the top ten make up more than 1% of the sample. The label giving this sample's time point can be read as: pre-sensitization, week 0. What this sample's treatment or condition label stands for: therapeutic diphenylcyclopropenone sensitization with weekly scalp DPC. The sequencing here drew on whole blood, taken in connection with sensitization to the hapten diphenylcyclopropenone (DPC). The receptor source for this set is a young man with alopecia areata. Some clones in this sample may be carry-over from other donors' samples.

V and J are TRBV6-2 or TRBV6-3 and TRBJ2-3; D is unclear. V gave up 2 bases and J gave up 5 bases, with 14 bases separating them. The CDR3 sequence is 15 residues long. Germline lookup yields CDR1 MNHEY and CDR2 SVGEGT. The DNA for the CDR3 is TGTGCCAGCAGTTACAGGGATTCTTCGGGAGATACGCAGTATTTT. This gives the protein CASSYRDSSGDTQYF.

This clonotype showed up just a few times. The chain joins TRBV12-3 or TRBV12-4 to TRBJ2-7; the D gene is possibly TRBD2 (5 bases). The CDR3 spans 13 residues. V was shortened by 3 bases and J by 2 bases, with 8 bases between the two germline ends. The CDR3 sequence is CASSLRAPYEQYF. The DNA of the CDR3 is TGTGCCAGCAGTTTGAGGGCACCCTACGAGCAGTACTTC.

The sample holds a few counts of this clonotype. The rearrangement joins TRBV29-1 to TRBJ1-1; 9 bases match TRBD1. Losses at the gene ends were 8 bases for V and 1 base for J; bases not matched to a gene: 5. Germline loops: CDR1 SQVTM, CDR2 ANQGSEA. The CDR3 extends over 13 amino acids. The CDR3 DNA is TGCAGCCACAGGGGGCTTGAGAACACTGAAGCTTTCTTT. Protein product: CSHRGLENTEAFF.

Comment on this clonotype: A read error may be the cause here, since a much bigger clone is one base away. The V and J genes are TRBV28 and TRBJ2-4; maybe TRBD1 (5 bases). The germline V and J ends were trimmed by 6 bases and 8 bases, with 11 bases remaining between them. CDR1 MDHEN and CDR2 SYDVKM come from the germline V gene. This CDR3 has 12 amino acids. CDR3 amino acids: CASRYDRDIQYF. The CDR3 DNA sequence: TGTGCCAGCAGATACGACAGAGACATTCAGTACTTC. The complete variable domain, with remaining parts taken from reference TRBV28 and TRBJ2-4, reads DVKVTQSSRYLVKRTGEKVFLECVQDMDHENMFWYRQDPGLGLRLIYFSYDVKMKEKGDIPEGYSVSREKKERFSLILESASTNQTSMYLCASRYDRDIQYFGAGTRLSVL.

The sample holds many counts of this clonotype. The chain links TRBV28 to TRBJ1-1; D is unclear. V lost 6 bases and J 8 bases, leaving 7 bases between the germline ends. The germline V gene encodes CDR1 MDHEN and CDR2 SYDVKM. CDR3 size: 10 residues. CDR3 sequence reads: CASSFGEAFF. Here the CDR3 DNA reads TGTGCCAGCAGCTTCGGAGAAGCTTTCTTT.

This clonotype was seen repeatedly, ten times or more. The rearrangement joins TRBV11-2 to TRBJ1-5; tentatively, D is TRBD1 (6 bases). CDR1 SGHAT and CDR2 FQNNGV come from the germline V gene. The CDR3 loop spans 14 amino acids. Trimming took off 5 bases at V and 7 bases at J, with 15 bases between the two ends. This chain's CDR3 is CASSLGGKGQPQHF. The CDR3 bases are TGTGCCAGCAGCCTAGGGGGAAAAGGACAGCCCCAGCATTTT.

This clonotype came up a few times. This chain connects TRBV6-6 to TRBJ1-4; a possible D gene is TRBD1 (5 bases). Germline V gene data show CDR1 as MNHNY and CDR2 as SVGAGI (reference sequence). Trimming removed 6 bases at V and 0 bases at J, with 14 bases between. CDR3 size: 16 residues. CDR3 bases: TGTGCCAGCAGCCATGGGGACTCCGCAACTAATGAAAAACTGTTTTTT. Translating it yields CASSHGDSATNEKLFF.

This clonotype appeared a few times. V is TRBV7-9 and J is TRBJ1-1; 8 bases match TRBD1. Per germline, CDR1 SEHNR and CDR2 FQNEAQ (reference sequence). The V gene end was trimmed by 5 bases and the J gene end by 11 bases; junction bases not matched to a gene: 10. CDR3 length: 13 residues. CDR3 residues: CASSLTGQAPAFF. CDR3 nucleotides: TGTGCCAGCAGCCTCACGGGACAGGCCCCCGCTTTCTTT.

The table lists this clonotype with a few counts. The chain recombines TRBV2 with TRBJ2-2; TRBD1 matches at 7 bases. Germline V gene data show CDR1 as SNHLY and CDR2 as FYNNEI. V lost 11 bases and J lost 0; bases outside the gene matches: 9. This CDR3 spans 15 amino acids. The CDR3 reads CASRADRPNTGELFF. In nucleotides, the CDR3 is TGTGCCTCGAGAGCGGACAGGCCGAACACCGGGGAGCTGTTTTTT. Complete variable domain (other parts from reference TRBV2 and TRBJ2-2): EPEVTQTPSHQVTQMGQEVILRCVPISNHLYFYWYRQILGQKVEFLVSFYNNEISEKSEIFDDQFSVERPDGSNFTLKIRSTKLEDSAMYFCASRADRPNTGELFFGEGSRLTVL.

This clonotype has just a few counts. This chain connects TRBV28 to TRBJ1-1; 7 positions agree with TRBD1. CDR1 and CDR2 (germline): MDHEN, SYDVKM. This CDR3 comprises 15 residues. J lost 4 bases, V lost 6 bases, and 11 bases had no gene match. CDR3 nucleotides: TGTGCCAGCAGACTCTTGACGTCAGGGGGCACTGAAGCTTTCTTT. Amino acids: CASRLLTSGGTEAFF.

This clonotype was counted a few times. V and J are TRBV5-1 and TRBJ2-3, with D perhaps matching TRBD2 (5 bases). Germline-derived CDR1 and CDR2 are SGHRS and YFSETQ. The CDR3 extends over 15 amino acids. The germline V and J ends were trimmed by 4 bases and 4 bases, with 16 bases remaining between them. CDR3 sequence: CASSVGDLGPDTQYF. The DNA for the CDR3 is TGCGCCAGCAGCGTCGGGGATTTAGGCCCAGATACGCAGTATTTT.

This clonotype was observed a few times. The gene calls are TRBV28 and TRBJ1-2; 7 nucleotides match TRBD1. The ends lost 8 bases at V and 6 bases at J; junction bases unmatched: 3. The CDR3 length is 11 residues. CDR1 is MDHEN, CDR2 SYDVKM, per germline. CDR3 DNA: TGTGCCAGCGGGACAGTTGATGGCTACACCTTC. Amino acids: CASGTVDGYTF.

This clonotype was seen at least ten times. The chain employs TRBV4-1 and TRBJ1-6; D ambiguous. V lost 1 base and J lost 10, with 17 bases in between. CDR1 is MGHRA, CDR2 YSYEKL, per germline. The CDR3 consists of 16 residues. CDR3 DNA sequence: TGCGCCAGCAGCCAAGTAGGAGGTCCCAAAGGATCACCCCTCCACTTT. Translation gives CASSQVGGPKGSPLHF.

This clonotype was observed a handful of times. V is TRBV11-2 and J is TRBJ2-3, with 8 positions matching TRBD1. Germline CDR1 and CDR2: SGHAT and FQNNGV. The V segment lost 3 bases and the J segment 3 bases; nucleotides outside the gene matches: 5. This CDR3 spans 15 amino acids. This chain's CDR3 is CASSFGQGPTDTQYF. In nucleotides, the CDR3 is TGTGCCAGCAGCTTCGGACAGGGACCAACAGATACGCAGTATTTT.

DNA of the CDR3: TGTGCCACCAGTGATACAAGCGTCTCCTACAATGAGCAGTTCTTC. Protein sequence: CATSDTSVSYNEQFF. The V call is TRBV24-1, the J call TRBJ2-1, with no clear D. From germline, CDR1 is KGHDR and CDR2 SFDVKD. V lost 3 bases, J lost 0 bases, and 8 bases lay in between. This CDR3 region has 15 residues.

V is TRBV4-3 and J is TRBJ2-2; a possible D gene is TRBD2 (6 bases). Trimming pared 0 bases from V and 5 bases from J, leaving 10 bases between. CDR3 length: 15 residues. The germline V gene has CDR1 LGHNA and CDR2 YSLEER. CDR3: CASSQEKTRTGELFF. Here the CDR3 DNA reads TGCGCCAGCAGCCAAGAAAAGACTAGGACCGGGGAGCTGTTTTTT.

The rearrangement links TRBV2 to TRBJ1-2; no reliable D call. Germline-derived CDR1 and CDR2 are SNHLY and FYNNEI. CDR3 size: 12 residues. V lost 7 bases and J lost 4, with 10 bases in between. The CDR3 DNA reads TGTGCCAGCAAACGTCTCGGCTATGGCTACACCTTC. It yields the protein CASKRLGYGYTF.

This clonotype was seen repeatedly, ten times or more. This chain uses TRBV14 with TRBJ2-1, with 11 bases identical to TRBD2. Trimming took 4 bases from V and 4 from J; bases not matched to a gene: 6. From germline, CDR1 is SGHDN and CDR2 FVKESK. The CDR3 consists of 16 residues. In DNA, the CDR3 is TGTGCCAGCAGCCGCCCGGGACTAGCGGATTACAATGAGCAGTTCTTC. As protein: CASSRPGLADYNEQFF.

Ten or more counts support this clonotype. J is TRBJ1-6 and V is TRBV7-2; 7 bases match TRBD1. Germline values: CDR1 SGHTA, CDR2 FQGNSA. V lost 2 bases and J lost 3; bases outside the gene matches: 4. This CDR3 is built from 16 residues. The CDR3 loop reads CASSLWTGHYNSPLHF. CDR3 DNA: TGTGCCAGCAGCTTATGGACAGGCCACTATAATTCACCCCTCCACTTT.

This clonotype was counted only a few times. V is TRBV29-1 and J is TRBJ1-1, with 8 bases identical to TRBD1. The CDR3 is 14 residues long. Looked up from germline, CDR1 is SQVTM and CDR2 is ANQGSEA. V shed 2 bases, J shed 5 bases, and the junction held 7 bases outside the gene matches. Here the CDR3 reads CSVEPQGAGTEAFF. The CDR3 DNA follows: TGCAGCGTTGAACCCCAGGGGGCAGGTACTGAAGCTTTCTTT.